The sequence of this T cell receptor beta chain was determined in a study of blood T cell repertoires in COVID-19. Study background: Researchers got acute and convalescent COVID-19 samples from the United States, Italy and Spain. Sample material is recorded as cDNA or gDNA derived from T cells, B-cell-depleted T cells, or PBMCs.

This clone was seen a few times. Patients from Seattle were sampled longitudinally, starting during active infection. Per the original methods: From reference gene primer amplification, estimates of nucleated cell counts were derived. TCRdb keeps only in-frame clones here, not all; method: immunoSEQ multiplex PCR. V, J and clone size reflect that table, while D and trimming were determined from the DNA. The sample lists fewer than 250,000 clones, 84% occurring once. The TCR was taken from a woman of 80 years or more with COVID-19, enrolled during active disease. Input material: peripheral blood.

CDR3: CASSPDRAGEAFF. The CDR3 DNA sequence: TGTGCCAGCAGTCCGGACAGGGCGGGTGAAGCTTTCTTT. The gene calls are TRBV2 and TRBJ1-1; 8 bases agree with TRBD1. After removal of 5 bases from V and 7 bases from J, the junction contained 6 bases not matched to a gene. Germline V gives CDR1 SNHLY, CDR2 FYNNEI. The CDR3 covers 13 residues.